This T cell receptor (beta chain) was documented in a study of CD8 T cells in ankylosing spondylitis. For this clonotype: Its cognate antigen is unknown.

General study findings and limits: What seemed typical of ankylosing spondylitis blood was a TCR beta motif built from about 8 highly homologous variants.

Germline CDR1 SGHAT, CDR2 FQNNGV. Trimming took 6 bases from V and 3 from J; bases not matched to a gene: 8. This CDR3 comprises 14 residues. TCRdb redid the calling of the 5' RACE reads with MiXCR, one entry per CDR3 protein. The sample has roughly 450,000 distinct CDR3 sequences, about 24% seen once; the top ten hold 0.75% to 0.9%. This TCR came from a male donor with ankylosing spondylitis. Sample: blood, either unsorted or a sorted T cell fraction (not recorded which). The rearrangement uses TRBV11-2 and TRBJ2-7; 7 nucleotides align to TRBD1. The CDR3 DNA reads TGTGCCAGCAGTCGAACAGGGGCCCTCTACGAGCAGTACTTC. Translation gives CASSRTGALYEQYF.